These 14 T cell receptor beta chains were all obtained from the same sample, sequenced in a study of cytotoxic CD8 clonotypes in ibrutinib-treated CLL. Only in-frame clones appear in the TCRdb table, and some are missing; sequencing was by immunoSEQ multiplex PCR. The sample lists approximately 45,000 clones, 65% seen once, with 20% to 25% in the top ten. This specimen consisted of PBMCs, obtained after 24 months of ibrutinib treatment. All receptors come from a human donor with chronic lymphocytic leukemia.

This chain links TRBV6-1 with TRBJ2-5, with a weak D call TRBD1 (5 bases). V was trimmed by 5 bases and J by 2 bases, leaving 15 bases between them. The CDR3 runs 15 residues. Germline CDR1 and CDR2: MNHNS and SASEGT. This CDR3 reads CASSPRTRSQETQYF. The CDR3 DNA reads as TGTGCCAGCAGTCCCCGGACAAGGAGTCAAGAGACCCAGTACTTC.

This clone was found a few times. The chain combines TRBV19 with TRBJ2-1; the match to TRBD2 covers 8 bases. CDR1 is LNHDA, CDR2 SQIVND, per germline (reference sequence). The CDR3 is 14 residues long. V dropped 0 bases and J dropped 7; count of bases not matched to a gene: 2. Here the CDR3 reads CASSIELAGNEQFF. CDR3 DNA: TGTGCCAGTAGTATAGAGCTAGCGGGTAATGAGCAGTTCTTC. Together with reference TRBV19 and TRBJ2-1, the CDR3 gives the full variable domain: DGGITQSPKYLFRKEGQNVTLSCEQNLNHDAMYWYRQDPGQGLRLIYYSQIVNDFQKGDIAEGYSVSREKKESFPLTVTSAQKNPTAFYLCASSIELAGNEQFFGPGTRLTVL.

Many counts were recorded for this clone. This CDR3 reads CAISERDSTDTQYF. CDR3 nucleotide sequence: TGTGCCATCAGTGAAAGGGATAGCACAGATACGCAGTATTTT. V usage is TRBV10-3 and J usage is TRBJ2-3; no clear D. V was trimmed by 3 bases and J by 0 bases, leaving 7 bases between them. The V gene's germline CDR1 is ENHRY and CDR2 SYGVKD. The CDR3 is 14 residues long.

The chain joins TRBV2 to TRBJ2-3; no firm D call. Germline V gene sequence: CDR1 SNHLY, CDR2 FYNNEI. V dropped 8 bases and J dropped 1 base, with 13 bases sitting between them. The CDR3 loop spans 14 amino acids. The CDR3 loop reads CASVDPARTDTQYF. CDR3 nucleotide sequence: TGTGCCAGCGTCGACCCGGCTCGCACAGATACGCAGTATTTT.

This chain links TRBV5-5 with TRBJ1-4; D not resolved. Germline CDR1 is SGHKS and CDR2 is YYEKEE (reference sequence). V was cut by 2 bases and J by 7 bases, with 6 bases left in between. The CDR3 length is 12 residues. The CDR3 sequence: CASSFRGEKLFF. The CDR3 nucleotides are TGTGCCAGCAGCTTTCGAGGTGAAAAACTGTTTTTT.

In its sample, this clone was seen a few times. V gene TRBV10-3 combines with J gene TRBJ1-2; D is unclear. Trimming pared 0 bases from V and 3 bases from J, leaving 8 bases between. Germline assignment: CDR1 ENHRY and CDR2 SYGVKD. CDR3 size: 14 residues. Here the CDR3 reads CAISESGWDYGYTF. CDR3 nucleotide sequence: TGTGCCATCAGTGAGTCGGGATGGGACTATGGCTACACCTTC.

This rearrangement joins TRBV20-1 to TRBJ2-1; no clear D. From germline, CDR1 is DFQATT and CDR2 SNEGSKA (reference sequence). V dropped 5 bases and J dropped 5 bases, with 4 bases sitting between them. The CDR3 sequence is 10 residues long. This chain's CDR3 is CSAPHNEQFF. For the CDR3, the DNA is TGCAGTGCTCCTCACAATGAGCAGTTCTTC.

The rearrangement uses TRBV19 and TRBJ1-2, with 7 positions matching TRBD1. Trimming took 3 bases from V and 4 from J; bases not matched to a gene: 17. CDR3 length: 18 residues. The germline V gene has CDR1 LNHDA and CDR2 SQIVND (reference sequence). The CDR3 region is CASSIEQGGGPSFYGYTF. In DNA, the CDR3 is TGTGCCAGTAGTATCGAACAAGGGGGCGGACCATCTTTCTATGGCTACACCTTC.

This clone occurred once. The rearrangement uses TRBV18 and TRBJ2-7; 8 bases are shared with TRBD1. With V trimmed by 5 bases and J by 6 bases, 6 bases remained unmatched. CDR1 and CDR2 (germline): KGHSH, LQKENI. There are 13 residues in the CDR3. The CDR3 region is CASSASGGREQYF. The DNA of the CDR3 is TGTGCCAGCTCAGCATCAGGGGGCCGCGAGCAGTACTTC.

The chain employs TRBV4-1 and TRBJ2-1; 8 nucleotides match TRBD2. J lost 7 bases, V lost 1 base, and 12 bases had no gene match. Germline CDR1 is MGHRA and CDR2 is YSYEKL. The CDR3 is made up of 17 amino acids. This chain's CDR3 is CASSQGGSGGLGNEQFF. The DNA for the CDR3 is TGCGCCAGCAGCCAAGGGGGGAGCGGGGGCCTGGGTAATGAGCAGTTCTTC.

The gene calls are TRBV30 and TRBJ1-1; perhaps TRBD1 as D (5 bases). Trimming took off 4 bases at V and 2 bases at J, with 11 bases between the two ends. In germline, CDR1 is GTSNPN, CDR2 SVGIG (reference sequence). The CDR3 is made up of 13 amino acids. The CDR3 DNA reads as TGTGCCTGGAATCTGGGGGGAAACACTGAAGCTTTCTTT. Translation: CAWNLGGNTEAFF. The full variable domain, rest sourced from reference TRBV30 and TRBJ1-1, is SQTIHQWPATLVQPVGSPLSLECTVEGTSNPNLYWYRQAAGRGLQLLFYSVGIGQISSEVPQNLSASRPQDRQFILSSKKLLLSDSGFYLCAWNLGGNTEAFFGQGTRLTVV.

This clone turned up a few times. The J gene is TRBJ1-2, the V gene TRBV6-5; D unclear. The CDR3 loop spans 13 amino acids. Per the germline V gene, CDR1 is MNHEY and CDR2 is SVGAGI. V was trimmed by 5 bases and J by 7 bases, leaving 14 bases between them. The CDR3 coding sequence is TGTGCCAGCAGTCCCACATTAGGAGGTGGCTACACCTTC. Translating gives CASSPTLGGGYTF.

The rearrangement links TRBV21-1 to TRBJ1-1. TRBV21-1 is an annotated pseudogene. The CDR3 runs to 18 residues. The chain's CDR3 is CASSKSIVPGTPNTEAFF. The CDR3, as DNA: TGTGCCAGCAGCAAATCGATTGTACCAGGGACCCCGAACACTGAAGCTTTCTTT.

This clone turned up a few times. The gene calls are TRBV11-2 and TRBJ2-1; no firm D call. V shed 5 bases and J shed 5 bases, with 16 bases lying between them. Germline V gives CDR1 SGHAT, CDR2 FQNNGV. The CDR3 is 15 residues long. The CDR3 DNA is TGTGCCAGCAGCCTCTCCCGGGTGTTGAACAATGAGCAGTTCTTC. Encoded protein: CASSLSRVLNNEQFF.